This T cell receptor (beta chain) was sequenced for a study of post-analysis software for immune sequencing data. Whole-study results and caveats: Compared with controls, patients had more of 4 to 6 TRBV segments, including TRBV5-6, TRBV5-1 and TRBV20-1.

This clonotype was counted a single time. Its matching antigen is unknown. The CDR3 runs 15 residues. Germline trimming cut 5 bases from V and 6 bases from J; bases unmatched to any gene: 7. The germline V gene has CDR1 MNHEY and CDR2 SMNVEV (reference sequence). Sequencing libraries made from TCR beta cDNA carried unique molecular identifiers. The yield from roughly 1 to 10 million T cells was roughly 500,000 cDNA molecules in total. Each CDR3 protein is one row after TCRdb ran MiXCR on the PCR reads. This table holds 740,000 or so distinct CDR3 sequences, about 50% found once. V is TRBV27 and J is TRBJ2-1; 10 nucleotides line up with TRBD2. The receptor comes from a girl aged 5-17 years with multiple sclerosis. Specimen: blood. CDR3 sequence (DNA): TGTGCCAGCAGTCTACCGGGACTAGCGTGCAATGAGCAGTTCTTC. Translating it yields CASSLPGLACNEQFF.